This is a list of T cell receptor beta chains from one sample in a study of OX40 agonist ivuxolimab in advanced cancers. Repertoires were generated with immunoSEQ multiplex PCR, while TCRdb's copy carries only in-frame clones and drops some. The sample contains about 67,000 clones, 91% of which appear only once. The sequenced sample was CD4+ or CD8+ T cells sorted from blood, obtained in a trial of the OX40 agonist ivuxolimab. The receptors shown here come from an adult with an advanced solid tumor such as melanoma, head and neck, liver or kidney cancer. The CDR3 runs from the conserved cysteine through the conserved F or W. D genes are given only for firm matches. Where a row states a size, it is once, few, many or the class of an expanded clone; other rows omit it.

d_call | j_call | cdr3_length | clone_size | v_call | cdr3_aa | cdr3_nt
TRBD2 | TRBJ2-7 | 17 | - | TRBV4-1 | CASSQEAAGGGVDEQYF | TGCGCCAGCAGCCAAGAAGCGGCGGGGGGCGGGGTGGACGAGCAGTACTTC
- | TRBJ1-4 | 16 | once | TRBV5-1 | CASSLGPQGSNEKLFF | TGCGCCAGCAGCTTGGGCCCCCAGGGATCTAATGAAAAACTGTTTTTT
- | TRBJ1-2 | 13 | - | TRBV6-1 | CASTLRSNYGYTF | TGTGCCAGCACCCTCAGATCTAACTATGGCTACACCTTC
TRBD2 | TRBJ2-3 | 16 | - | TRBV9 | CASSVGLAGAGDTQYF | TGTGCCAGCAGCGTAGGACTAGCGGGAGCAGGAGATACGCAGTATTTT
- | TRBJ2-5 | 13 | - | TRBV5-1 | CASSFAAEETQYF | TGCGCCAGCAGCTTCGCGGCGGAAGAGACCCAGTACTTC
- | TRBJ2-7 | 15 | - | TRBV21-1 | CASSLAAGGTYEQYF | TGTGCCAGCAGCCTGGCGGCAGGGGGGACCTACGAGCAGTACTTC
- | TRBJ2-5 | 16 | - | TRBV7-6 | CASSFTAGPAQETQYF | TGTGCCAGCAGCTTTACCGCCGGCCCCGCCCAAGAGACCCAGTACTTC
- | TRBJ2-3 | 16 | once | TRBV5-1 | CASSLAWAGSTDTQYF | TGCGCCAGCAGCTTGGCTTGGGCGGGGAGCACAGATACGCAGTATTTT
- | TRBJ2-7 | 18 | - | TRBV28 | CASSFRGGFGQGAREQYF | TGTGCCAGCAGTTTTCGCGGGGGTTTTGGTCAGGGGGCACGGGAGCAGTACTTC
- | TRBJ2-7 | 14 | - | TRBV25-1 | CASRPRGPVYEQYF | TGTGCCAGCAGGCCCCGGGGGCCTGTCTACGAGCAGTACTTC
- | TRBJ1-2 | 15 | - | TRBV10-3 | CAIGERQDPSGGYTF | TGTGCCATCGGGGAGAGACAGGACCCAAGCGGTGGCTACACCTTC
- | TRBJ2-5 | 15 | - | TRBV19 | CASSPRGSWGETQYF | TGTGCCAGTAGTCCTCGGGGCTCGTGGGGAGAGACCCAGTACTTC
- | TRBJ2-3 | 14 | - | TRBV10-3 | CAISARGQTDTQYF | TGTGCCATCAGTGCAAGAGGACAGACAGATACGCAGTATTTT
- | TRBJ2-1 | 14 | - | TRBV5-4 | CASSLYRVNNEQFF | TGTGCCAGCAGCTTGTATCGGGTTAACAATGAGCAGTTCTTC
TRBD1 | TRBJ1-1 | 13 | - | TRBV6-6 | CASRYTGDTEAFF | TGTGCCAGCAGATACACAGGGGACACTGAAGCTTTCTTT
- | TRBJ2-1 | 14 | - | TRBV7-7 | CASSLADIGNEQFF | TGTGCCAGCAGCTTAGCGGACATTGGGAATGAGCAGTTCTTC
- | TRBJ1-1 | 14 | - | TRBV5-1 | CASSFELEGTEAFF | TGCGCCAGCAGCTTTGAGCTGGAGGGCACTGAAGCTTTCTTT